The rows below give T cell receptor beta chains drawn from one sample of a study of blood T cell repertoires in COVID-19. Sequencing used immunoSEQ multiplex PCR; TCRdb keeps in-frame clones, though not all of them. The data show approximately 220,000 clones, 80% to 90% seen once. The sequenced sample was PBMCs or T cells enriched from blood (not recorded which). Every receptor here comes from a woman between 40 and 50 years old with acute COVID-19. Both conserved end residues are part of each CDR3. A D gene is named only where the DNA matches it firmly. Size values are once, few and many counts, or a class for expanded clones, and some rows have none.

>TRBV9|TRBD2|.|TRBJ2-1|14
TGTGCCAGCAGCGTAGAGACTAGCGGGGGCGAGCAGTTCTTC
CASSVETSGGEQFF
>TRBV5-4|.|.|TRBJ1-6|15
TGTGCCAGCAGCCCCGGAGGACAGAGTAATTCACCCCTCCACTTT
CASSPGGQSNSPLHF
>TRBV10-3|.|.|TRBJ1-1|13
TGTGCCATCAAGAGCACCGGGGACACTGAAGCTTTCTTT
CAIKSTGDTEAFF
>TRBV7-2|.|.|TRBJ2-5|14
TGTGCCAGCAGCTTACTCCCGGGAAAAGAGACCCAGTACTTC
CASSLLPGKETQYF
>TRBV9|.|.|TRBJ2-2|14
TGTGCCAGCAGCGTAGGGACATATAGCGGGGAGCTGTTTTTT
CASSVGTYSGELFF
>TRBV3-1/TRBV3-2|TRBD1|.|TRBJ1-3|15
TGTGCCAGCAGCCAAGATACAGGGGCTGGAAACACCATATATTTT
CASSQDTGAGNTIYF
>TRBV4-1|TRBD2|.|TRBJ2-4|18
TGCGCCAGCAGCCCGGGACTAGCGGGGGGCAGGGACAAAAACATTCAGTACTTC
CASSPGLAGGRDKNIQYF
>TRBV15|.|.|TRBJ1-4|12
TGTGCCACCAGGGACTTCAATGAAAAACTGTTTTTT
CATRDFNEKLFF
>TRBV7-2|.|.|TRBJ1-4|15
TGTGCCAGCAGCTTAACAGCTGCAACTAATGAAAAACTGTTTTTT
CASSLTAATNEKLFF
>TRBV27|TRBD1|.|TRBJ1-2|15
TGTGCCAGCAGGCGGACAGGGACCCTTAACTATGGCTACACCTTC
CASRRTGTLNYGYTF
>TRBV9|.|.|TRBJ1-3|16
TGTGCCAGCAGCGACAGGGATATTAACTCTGGAAACACCATATATTTT
CASSDRDINSGNTIYF
>TRBV10-1|.|.|TRBJ1-2|13
TGCGCCAGCAGTGAGTCAGGGGGCTATGGCTACACCTTC
CASSESGGYGYTF
>TRBV7-8|.|.|TRBJ1-1|13
TGTGCCAGCCGAATTGGGTCGGGCACTGAAGCTTTCTTT
CASRIGSGTEAFF
>TRBV13|TRBD2|.|TRBJ2-1|15
TGTGCCAGCAGTTCCGAGCGGGGCACCTACAATGAGCAGTTCTTC
CASSSERGTYNEQFF
>TRBV9|.|.|TRBJ1-1|14
TGTGCCAGCGGAACTCTACAGGGAAACACTGAAGCTTTCTTT
CASGTLQGNTEAFF
>TRBV5-8|TRBD1|many|TRBJ1-5|15
TGTGCCAGCAGCTTGTCAGGGGGTAGCAATCAGCCCCAGCATTTT
CASSLSGGSNQPQHF
>TRBV29-1|.|.|TRBJ1-1|12
TGCAGCGTTGGGCGGACAGTGGATGAAGCTTTCTTT
CSVGRTVDEAFF
>TRBV29-1|.|.|TRBJ1-1|13
TGCAGCGTCCTACAGGTCATGAACACTGAAGCTTTCTTT
CSVLQVMNTEAFF
>TRBV5-1|.|.|TRBJ1-2|18
TGCGCCAGCAGCTTGGACAGGAGATATAGCTGGCGGGGAGATGGCTACACCTTC
CASSLDRRYSWRGDGYTF
>TRBV5-1|TRBD1|once|TRBJ1-2|13
TGCGCCAGCAGCGGGGACAGGTCTGTTGGCTACACCTTC
CASSGDRSVGYTF
>TRBV10-3|.|.|TRBJ1-1|14
TGTGCCATCAGTGAGCTACTCCGGAACACTGAAGCTTTCTTT
CAISELLRNTEAFF
>TRBV5-1|TRBD1|once|TRBJ2-2|15
TGCGCCAGCAGCTCGGACAGGGTAGGATCCGGGGAGCTGTTTTTT
CASSSDRVGSGELFF
>TRBV5-1|.|.|TRBJ1-2|14
TGCGCCAGCAGCTTGGACAGTCTTGTGAATGGCTACACCTTC
CASSLDSLVNGYTF
>TRBV19|.|once|TRBJ2-2|14
TGTGCCAGTAGTTCCAGTCTGAACACCGGGGAGCTGTTTTTT
CASSSSLNTGELFF
>TRBV2|.|.|TRBJ1-1|13
TGTGCCAGCAGTTCATACTCGGGGGCTGAAGCTTTCTTT
CASSSYSGAEAFF
>TRBV19|TRBD1|.|TRBJ2-1|15
TGTGCCAGTAGTCCCGGGACAGGGCTTGGGGATGAGCAGTTCTTC
CASSPGTGLGDEQFF
>TRBV30|TRBD1|.|TRBJ1-2|14
TGTGCCTGGAGTCCCTTGACAGGGAACTATGGCTACACCTTC
CAWSPLTGNYGYTF
>TRBV29-1|.|.|TRBJ2-1|14
TGCAGCGTCCAGGTTACAGGGTATGTCGATGAGCAGTTCTTC
CSVQVTGYVDEQFF
>TRBV5-6|TRBD1|.|TRBJ1-6|14
TGTGCCAGCAGCTTAGACAGGGGGCTTTCACCCCTCCACTTT
CASSLDRGLSPLHF
>TRBV7-9|TRBD1|.|TRBJ2-2|15
TGTGCCAGCAGCCCACCGGGACAGATCTCCGGGGAGCTGTTTTTT
CASSPPGQISGELFF
>TRBV4-1|.|once|TRBJ2-7|15
TGCGCCAGCAGCCCAAGCGGCAGGGGCTCCTACGAGCAGTACTTC
CASSPSGRGSYEQYF
>TRBV9|TRBD2|.|TRBJ2-1|16
TGTGCCAGCAGCGTCACACTAGCGGGGCTTCGGGATGAGCAGTTCTTC
CASSVTLAGLRDEQFF
>TRBV12-3/TRBV12-4|.|.|TRBJ1-1|13
TGTGCCAGCAGTTTAGCGCGCGGGGCAGAAGCTTTCTTT
CASSLARGAEAFF
>TRBV19|.|.|TRBJ2-1|14
TGTGCCAGTAGTATGGGTGACAGATACAATGAGCAGTTCTTC
CASSMGDRYNEQFF
>TRBV18|.|few|TRBJ1-2|14
TGTGCCAGCTCACCACCGAGAGGGCGTGGAGGCTACACCTTC
CASSPPRGRGGYTF